The rows below give T cell receptor beta chains drawn from one sample of a study of cytomegalovirus exposure and HLA in healthy donors. Method: immunoSEQ multiplex PCR; TCRdb's copy keeps in-frame clones and lacks some. The table for this sample gives around 76,000 clones. The sample taken for sequencing was PBMCs. The origin of the receptors is a boy aged 10-17 years in good health and CMV-seronegative. Both conserved end residues are part of each CDR3. D genes are given only for firm matches.

DNA	CDR3	D	V	J
TGCGCCAGCAGCCCGGCATTACACGGGACAGGGGGCATTCTAGGCTACGAGCAGTACTTC	CASSPALHGTGGILGYEQYF	TRBD1	TRBV4-3	TRBJ2-7
TGTGCCAGTAGTATGGACAGCCCGAACACTGAAGCTTTCTTT	CASSMDSPNTEAFF	-	TRBV19	TRBJ1-1
TGTGCCTGGAGTACGGGGTACTTCAATGAGCAGTTCTTC	CAWSTGYFNEQFF	-	TRBV30	TRBJ2-1
TGTGCCAGCAGGCAGACAGGCGAGTCCTACAATGAGCAGTTCTTC	CASRQTGESYNEQFF	-	TRBV6-5	TRBJ2-1
TGTGCCAGCAGATTAGCGGGGAGGGCTGAGACCCAGTACTTC	CASRLAGRAETQYF	TRBD2	TRBV27	TRBJ2-5
TGTGCCAGCAGGGACAGGGAACATACAGATACGCAGTATTTT	CASRDREHTDTQYF	TRBD1	TRBV2	TRBJ2-3
TGTGCCACCAGCAGAGGGGGCTTCTATGGCTACACCTTC	CATSRGGFYGYTF	-	TRBV15	TRBJ1-2
TGTGCCAGCACAATTAGTAACATTCAGTACTTC	CASTISNIQYF	-	TRBV7-9	TRBJ2-4
TGTGCCAGTAGTGCATCACAGGGGAGTGAGCAGTTCTTC	CASSASQGSEQFF	TRBD1	TRBV6-1	TRBJ2-1
TGTGCTAGCGGCTTGACAGGCACCTATGGCTACACCTTC	CASGLTGTYGYTF	-	TRBV12-5	TRBJ1-2
TGTGCCAGCAGTGCGGACAGGGGGCATGGCGGGGAGCTGTTTTTT	CASSADRGHGGELFF	TRBD1	TRBV25-1	TRBJ2-2
TGTGCCAGCTCACCGGGACTCAGTATGGCCCCCTTAAGCACAGATACGCAGTATTTT	CASSPGLSMAPLSTDTQYF	-	TRBV18	TRBJ2-3
TGTGCCTCATGGTACAGGGCTGGCACTGAAGCTTTCTTT	CASWYRAGTEAFF	-	TRBV6-5	TRBJ1-1
TGTGCCAGCATCGAAGGGCGGGGTGAGCAGTTCTTC	CASIEGRGEQFF	-	TRBV11-2	TRBJ2-1
TGTGCCAGCAGCTTACGGTGGTCGACTAGCGCCTACAATGAGCAGTTCTTC	CASSLRWSTSAYNEQFF	TRBD2	TRBV7-8	TRBJ2-1
TGTGCCAGCAGCCGAAGAACCCATGAATCGGGCTATGGCTACACCTTC	CASSRRTHESGYGYTF	-	TRBV14	TRBJ1-2
TGTGCCAGCAGCTTGGGGACTAGCGGACGCACCGGGGAGCTGTTTTTT	CASSLGTSGRTGELFF	TRBD2	TRBV5-4	TRBJ2-2
TGTGCCAGCAGTCAATTGTCCTACAGTAGCAATCAGCCCCAGCATTTT	CASSQLSYSSNQPQHF	-	TRBV25-1	TRBJ1-5
TGTGCCAGCTCACCACAGGCAGGGGGCTCGAACACTGAAGCTTTCTTT	CASSPQAGGSNTEAFF	TRBD1	TRBV18	TRBJ1-1
TGTGCCAGCAGCGCGACAGGTTTCCAAGAGACCCAGTACTTC	CASSATGFQETQYF	-	TRBV7-2	TRBJ2-5
TGTGCCAGCAGTTTCTCGCCCCTGCGGGACAGGGGGCGCAGCGGGGAGCTGTTTTTT	CASSFSPLRDRGRSGELFF	TRBD1	TRBV2	TRBJ2-2
TGCGCCAGCAGCTTGACCCTAGCGGGTATAGATACGCAGTATTTT	CASSLTLAGIDTQYF	TRBD2	TRBV5-1	TRBJ2-3
TGTGCCAGCAGCTCACCGGGACTAGCGGGACTGCGGGAGCTGTTTTTT	CASSSPGLAGLRELFF	TRBD2	TRBV7-2	TRBJ2-2
TGTGCCAGCAGCTTTAGGGGCGGGGCCAATGAGCAGTTCTTC	CASSFRGGANEQFF	-	TRBV5-4	TRBJ2-1